This is a list of T cell receptor beta chains from one sample in a study of T cells in Graves' hyperthyroidism and ophthalmopathy. In TCRdb, the multiplex PCR reads were re-called with MiXCR into one record per CDR3 protein. The table lists some 460,000 distinct CDR3 sequences, approximately 15% of them singletons. The sequenced material came from blood. All receptors come from a woman aged 18-30 years with Graves' hyperthyroidism. Both conserved end residues are part of each CDR3. The D gene is left open where the match is weak. Some rows have no size entry. The others give once, few or many, or a class for an expanded clone.

j_call	cdr3_length	clone_size	v_call	d_call	cdr3_aa	cdr3_nt
TRBJ1-1	15	few	TRBV19	TRBD1	CASNEPGTGRTEAFF	TGTGCCAGTAACGAACCCGGGACAGGTAGGACTGAAGCTTTCTTT
TRBJ2-7	15	many	TRBV6-1	TRBD2	CASSAWTSGSSEQYF	TGTGCCAGCAGTGCTTGGACTAGCGGGAGCAGCGAGCAGTACTTC
TRBJ2-3	15	many	TRBV5-5	TRBD2	CASSQPSGRREGQYF	TGTGCCAGCAGCCAGCCTAGCGGGAGGCGGGAGGGGCAGTATTTT
TRBJ2-7	16	.	TRBV5-1	.	CASSLLWDINPYEQYF	TGCGCCAGCAGCTTGTTATGGGACATAAACCCCTACGAGCAGTACTTC
TRBJ2-3	13	.	TRBV5-1	.	CASSHTSTDTQYF	TGCGCCAGCAGCCACACAAGCACAGATACGCAGTATTTT
TRBJ2-1	15	.	TRBV11-3	TRBD2	CASSLVGGRANEQFF	TGTGCCAGCAGCTTAGTCGGCGGGAGGGCAAATGAGCAGTTCTTC
TRBJ1-4	15	.	TRBV20-1	.	CSASGHGGLGEKLFF	TGCAGTGCTAGCGGCCACGGGGGGCTGGGGGAAAAACTGTTTTTT
TRBJ2-7	14	few	TRBV6-1	TRBD1	CASSLGQAPYEQYF	TGTGCCAGCAGCCTGGGACAGGCTCCCTACGAGCAGTACTTC
TRBJ2-3	15	many	TRBV5-1	.	CASSLAGRTPDTQYF	TGCGCCAGCAGCTTGGCGGGGAGGACCCCGGATACGCAGTATTTT
TRBJ1-1	13	many	TRBV6-1	.	CASRIQKNTEAFF	TGTGCCAGCAGGATACAGAAGAACACTGAAGCTTTCTTT
TRBJ1-1	15	many	TRBV12-3/TRBV12-4	.	CASSPRFGARTEAFF	TGTGCCAGCAGTCCAAGGTTCGGGGCAAGGACTGAAGCTTTCTTT
TRBJ2-3	13	many	TRBV29-1	TRBD2	CSVLTSGTDTQYF	TGCAGCGTACTGACTAGCGGCACAGATACGCAGTATTTT
TRBJ2-3	13	many	TRBV7-6	.	CASSLVVGGTQYF	TGTGCCAGCAGCTTAGTCGTGGGCGGCACGCAGTATTTT
TRBJ2-3	14	many	TRBV19	TRBD1	CASSTTGGTDTQYF	TGTGCCAGTAGTACGACAGGGGGCACAGATACGCAGTATTTT
TRBJ2-2	16	many	TRBV3-1	.	CASSQERNLDTGELFF	TGTGCCAGCAGCCAAGAGCGGAACCTCGACACCGGGGAGCTGTTTTTT
TRBJ2-5	13	few	TRBV2	TRBD1	CATNDRGTETQYF	TGTGCCACCAATGACAGGGGTACGGAGACCCAGTACTTC
TRBJ2-7	13	.	TRBV4-1	.	CASSQDLVGEQYF	TGCGCCAGCAGCCAAGATCTGGTGGGAGAGCAGTACTTC
TRBJ2-1	14	many	TRBV15	.	CATSRGSNKPEQFF	TGTGCCACCAGCAGAGGATCCAACAAACCTGAGCAGTTCTTC
TRBJ2-7	15	few	TRBV10-3	.	CAIRHEERSSYEQYF	TGTGCCATCAGGCACGAGGAGAGGTCCTCCTACGAGCAGTACTTC
TRBJ1-1	14	.	TRBV7-8	.	CASSPDGANTEAFF	TGTGCCAGCAGCCCTGACGGGGCGAACACTGAGGCTTTCTTT
TRBJ2-7	14	.	TRBV19	TRBD1	CASSPGTGNYEQYF	TGTGCCAGTAGCCCCGGGACAGGGAACTACGAGCAGTACTTC
TRBJ2-3	16	many	TRBV28	TRBD1	CASSLTGTANTDTQYF	TGTGCCAGCAGTTTAACTGGGACAGCAAACACAGATACGCAGTATTTT
TRBJ2-1	17	many	TRBV11-2	TRBD1	CASSTRQGSFSYNEQFF	TGTGCCAGCAGCACTAGACAGGGTTCGTTTTCCTACAATGAGCAGTTCTTC
TRBJ2-5	11	.	TRBV20-1	.	CSAGLGETQYF	TGCAGTGCGGGCCTAGGGGAGACCCAGTACTTC
TRBJ1-5	18	.	TRBV6-4	.	CASSDSGTLKRDNQPQHF	TGTGCCAGCAGTGACTCGGGGACTCTTAAAAGAGACAATCAGCCCCAGCATTTT
TRBJ2-2	15	few	TRBV11-1	TRBD1	CASSSGQVNTGELFF	TGTGCCAGCAGCTCAGGACAGGTTAACACCGGGGAGCTGTTTTTT
TRBJ2-5	10	many	TRBV3-1	.	CASSQETQYF	TGTGCCAGCAGCCAAGAGACCCAGTACTTC
TRBJ1-2	15	few	TRBV9	.	CASSVHSGGASGYTF	TGTGCCAGCAGCGTCCACTCGGGGGGGGCGAGCGGCTACACCTTC
TRBJ2-5	14	.	TRBV20-1	.	CSAPQGAGQETQHF	TGCAGTGCCCCCCAAGGGGCAGGTCAAGAGACCCAGCACTTC
TRBJ2-1	16	few	TRBV6-1	TRBD2	CASSILAGNLYNEQFF	TGTGCCAGCAGTATATTAGCGGGGAATCTCTACAATGAGCAGTTCTTC
TRBJ1-4	17	many	TRBV3-1	TRBD1	CASSHRDSAATNEKLFF	TGTGCCAGCAGCCACCGGGACAGCGCCGCAACTAATGAAAAACTGTTTTTT
TRBJ2-3	13	many	TRBV11-2	.	CASSLGLADTQYF	TGTGCCAGCAGCTTAGGACTAGCAGATACGCAGTATTTT
TRBJ2-3	15	many	TRBV5-1	.	CASSSPFVPADTQYF	TGCGCCAGCAGCTCCCCCTTTGTGCCGGCAGATACGCAGTATTTT
TRBJ2-1	15	.	TRBV18	TRBD1	CASSPGQRAYNEQFF	TGTGCCAGCTCACCGGGACAGAGGGCCTACAATGAGCAGTTCTTC
TRBJ2-7	15	many	TRBV3-1	.	CASSPGLGEVYEQYF	TGTGCCAGCAGCCCCGGACTGGGGGAGGTCTACGAGCAGTACTTC
TRBJ1-4	13	many	TRBV20-1	.	CSASAESNEKLFF	TGCAGTGCTAGCGCCGAGAGCAATGAAAAACTGTTTTTT